The rows below give T cell receptor beta chains drawn from one sample of a study of blood T cell repertoires in COVID-19. Some clones are missing from TCRdb's copy, which holds only in-frame ones; the method was immunoSEQ multiplex PCR. This sample carries about 46,000 clones, 86% of them seen once, and the ten largest clones take around 3.1%. Sequencing was performed on PBMCs or T cells enriched from blood (not recorded which). The receptors were sampled from a woman aged 45-65 years who had recovered from COVID-19. Both conserved end residues are part of each CDR3. D genes are given only for firm matches. Part of the rows lack a size; the others show once, few, many or a class for expanded clones.

V gene	D gene	clone size	J gene	CDR3 DNA	CDR3 protein
TRBV6-2/TRBV6-3	TRBD2	-	TRBJ2-7	TGTGCCAGCAGTTGGACTAGCGGGAGGGCCGGGTTGGACTACGAGCAGTACTTC	CASSWTSGRAGLDYEQYF
TRBV3-1/TRBV3-2	-	-	TRBJ1-3	TGTGCCAGCAGCCAACAGGGGTTTGGCTCTGGAAACACCATATATTTT	CASSQQGFGSGNTIYF
TRBV5-1	-	-	TRBJ2-1	TGCGCCAGCAGCTTGAGTCGGCCAACCCAGACGGGGAGCTCCTACAATGAGCAGTTCTTC	CASSLSRPTQTGSSYNEQFF
TRBV19	-	-	TRBJ2-7	TGTGCCAGTAGTATAGATCTTTTTTCCGTCTCCTACGAGCAGTACTTC	CASSIDLFSVSYEQYF
TRBV6-5	-	-	TRBJ1-6	TGTGCCAGCAAAAGGGCGGGGTATCAATTATCACCCCTCCACTTT	CASKRAGYQLSPLHF
TRBV28	-	few	TRBJ1-5	TGTGCCAGCAGTTTATCCCCACATCGTATGAGCAATCAGCCCCAGCATTTT	CASSLSPHRMSNQPQHF
TRBV7-9	-	-	TRBJ1-4	TGTGCCAGCAGCTTCGGGGGGGCGAGGCACCGTGAAAAACTGTTTTTT	CASSFGGARHREKLFF
TRBV11-1	-	-	TRBJ2-7	TGTGCCAGCAGCTTAGGTCGGTACTACGAGCAGTACTTC	CASSLGRYYEQYF
TRBV7-2	TRBD2	-	TRBJ2-3	TGTGCCAGCAGCGGCGAGTCCGGGGGGTCTAATACGCAGTATTTT	CASSGESGGSNTQYF
TRBV7-2	-	-	TRBJ1-1	TGTGCCAGCAGCTTATTAAGAGGGCTCGGAGCCACTGAAGCTTTCTTT	CASSLLRGLGATEAFF
TRBV29-1	-	-	TRBJ1-1	TGCAGCGTTGAAGGGAGGCAGGGGTCTGAAGCTTTCTTT	CSVEGRQGSEAFF
TRBV7-9	TRBD2	-	TRBJ2-7	TGTGCCAGCAGCCCCGGGGGGACCTACGAGCAGTACTTC	CASSPGGTYEQYF
TRBV5-4	-	-	TRBJ1-1	TGTGCCAGCAGCTTCGACAGGAACACTGAAGCTTTCTTT	CASSFDRNTEAFF
TRBV28	-	-	TRBJ1-4	TGTGCCAGCAGTTTTCTTAATGAAAAACTGTTTTTT	CASSFLNEKLFF
TRBV6-2/TRBV6-3	-	-	TRBJ1-5	TGTGCCAGCAGTCTTGACCGAGGATCGGATCAGCCCCAGCATTTT	CASSLDRGSDQPQHF
TRBV21-1	-	-	TRBJ1-2	TGTGCCAGCAGCAAAGTCGACAGGGGGAAATACCGCTTGATCTATGGCTACACCTTC	CASSKVDRGKYRLIYGYTF
TRBV28	TRBD2	-	TRBJ2-1	TGCCTAGCGGGGGACAATGAGCAGTTCTTC	CLAGDNEQFF
TRBV29-1	TRBD1	once	TRBJ1-5	TGCAGCGTGCGGGACAGGGGACGGAATCAGCCCCAGCATTTT	CSVRDRGRNQPQHF